One TCR beta chain is described in this entry. Method: immunoSEQ multiplex PCR; TCRdb's copy keeps in-frame clones and lacks some. The sample shows around 190,000 clones, 85% to 95% of them seen only once. Germline assignment: CDR1 SGHTA and CDR2 FQGTGA. This CDR3 is 13 amino acids long. V was trimmed by 5 bases and J by 8 bases, leaving 15 bases between them. The sample comes from a study of T cell responses to AZD1222 COVID-19 vaccine. This TCR derives from an adult in good health. This sequence joins TRBV7-3 and TRBJ1-2; maybe TRBD1 (5 bases). The material sequenced was peripheral blood, taken on day 0 of AZD1222 vaccination. For the CDR3, the DNA is TGTGCCAGCAGCGATTCAGGGTTGTTAGGCTACACCTTC. Amino acid sequence: CASSDSGLLGYTF.